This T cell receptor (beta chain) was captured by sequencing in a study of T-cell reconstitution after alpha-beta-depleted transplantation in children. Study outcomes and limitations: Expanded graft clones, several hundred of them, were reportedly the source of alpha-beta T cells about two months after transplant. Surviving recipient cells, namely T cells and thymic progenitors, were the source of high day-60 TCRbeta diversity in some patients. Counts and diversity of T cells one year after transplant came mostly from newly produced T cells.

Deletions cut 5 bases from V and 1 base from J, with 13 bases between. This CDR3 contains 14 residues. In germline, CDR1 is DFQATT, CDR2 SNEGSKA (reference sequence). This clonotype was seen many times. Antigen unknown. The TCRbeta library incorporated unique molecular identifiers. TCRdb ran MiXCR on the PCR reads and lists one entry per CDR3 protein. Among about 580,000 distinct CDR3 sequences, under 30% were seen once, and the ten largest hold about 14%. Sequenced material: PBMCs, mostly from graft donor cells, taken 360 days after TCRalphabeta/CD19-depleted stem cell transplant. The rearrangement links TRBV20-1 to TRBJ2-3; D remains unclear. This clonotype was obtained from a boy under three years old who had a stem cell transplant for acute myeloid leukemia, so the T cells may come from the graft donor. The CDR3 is CSAPGSYRTDTQYF. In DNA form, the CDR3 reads TGCAGTGCTCCAGGCTCTTACCGCACAGATACGCAGTATTTT.